One sample yielded the 24 T cell receptor beta chains listed below, sequenced in a study of T cells in localized non-small cell lung cancer. Some clones are missing from TCRdb's copy, which holds only in-frame ones; the method was immunoSEQ multiplex PCR. The sample shows around 140,000 clones, around 90% of them seen only once. The sample here was peripheral blood, taken before any cancer treatment. The receptors here all came from a female donor of 60 years or more with stage I lung adenocarcinoma.

V usage is TRBV21-1 and J usage is TRBJ2-7; TRBD2 is the table's D call, not checked against the DNA. TRBV21-1 is marked as a pseudogene. The CDR3 runs to 15 residues. The CDR3 sequence is CASSTLRGREYEQYF. In DNA form, the CDR3 reads TGTGCCAGCAGCACCCTGCGGGGGCGGGAGTACGAGCAGTACTTC.

The V call is TRBV28, the J call TRBJ2-6, with 9 bases aligning to TRBD1. The CDR3 covers 16 residues. The trim removed 3 bases at V and 4 bases at J, leaving 4 bases unmatched. The germline CDR1 and CDR2 sequences are MDHEN and SYDVKM. CDR3 sequence reads: CASSFGGTGGANVLTF. Here the CDR3 DNA reads TGTGCCAGCAGTTTCGGCGGGACAGGGGGGGCCAACGTCCTGACTTTC.

Note on this clone: Different DNA sequences within this sample yield the same CDR3. The V call is TRBV4-2, the J call TRBJ2-6; perhaps D is TRBD1 or TRBD2 (6 bases each). The CDR3 covers 18 residues. V lost 0 bases to trimming and J lost 0 bases, with 12 bases between them. Per germline, CDR1 LGHNA and CDR2 YNFKEQ. CDR3 region: CASSQDPGAGSGANVLTF. The CDR3 DNA reads as TGTGCCAGCAGCCAAGATCCGGGGGCGGGCTCTGGGGCCAACGTCCTGACTTTC.

This clone was counted a single time. The rearrangement joins TRBV10-3 to TRBJ1-3; possible D gene TRBD1, 5 bases. The CDR3 length is 14 residues. CDR1 is ENHRY, CDR2 SYGVKD, per germline. V lost 2 bases, J lost 1 base, and 6 bases lay in between. CDR3: CAISEAGSGNTIYF. CDR3 coding DNA: TGTGCCATCAGTGAGGCAGGGTCTGGAAACACCATATATTTT.

As DNA, the CDR3 is TGTGCCTGGAGTTCCTGGGCGGGACTCGAGGGTGCAGATACGCAGTATTTT. It yields the protein CAWSSWAGLEGADTQYF. The rearrangement uses TRBV30 and TRBJ2-3, with TRBD2 as a possible D gene (6 bases). The germline V gene encodes CDR1 GTSNPN and CDR2 SVGIG (reference sequence). The V end was cut by 2 bases, the J end by 4 bases, with 22 bases between. The CDR3 is made up of 17 amino acids.

Written as DNA, the CDR3 is TGTGCCAGCAGTTCCCTTAGGGATAAGCGGGACTCCTACGAGCAGTACTTC. As protein: CASSSLRDKRDSYEQYF. V gene TRBV28 combines with J gene TRBJ2-7; 7 bases line up with TRBD2. J was trimmed by 0 bases and V by 4 bases; bases with no gene match: 12. CDR1 MDHEN and CDR2 SYDVKM come from the germline V gene. CDR3 length: 17 amino acids.

The V and J genes are TRBV27 and TRBJ2-7; 10 nucleotides match TRBD2. Trimming removed 10 bases from V and 3 bases from J; junction bases left unmatched: 6. The CDR3 contains 13 residues. Per the germline V gene, CDR1 is MNHEY and CDR2 is SMNVEV (reference sequence). As DNA, the CDR3 is TGTGCCACCGAGTCTAGCGGGAGCTACGAGCAGTACTTC. Amino acid sequence: CATESSGSYEQYF.

The rearrangement joins TRBV7-9 to TRBJ2-7; 8 nucleotides agree with TRBD1. The CDR3 sequence is 14 residues long. V trimming: 1 base; J trimming: 6 bases; junction bases outside the gene matches: 5. In germline, CDR1 is SEHNR, CDR2 FQNEAQ (reference sequence). The CDR3 sequence: CASSLGQGAGEQYF. The CDR3 DNA sequence: TGTGCCAGCAGCTTAGGCCAGGGGGCGGGCGAGCAGTACTTC. The full variable domain, completed using reference TRBV7-9 and TRBJ2-7, is DTGVSQNPRHKITKRGQNVTFRCDPISEHNRLYWYRQTLGQGPEFLTYFQNEAQLEKSRLLSDRFSAERPKGSFSTLEIQRTEQGDSAMYLCASSLGQGAGEQYFGPGTRLTVT.

This chain links TRBV2 with TRBJ2-3, with D maybe TRBD1 (7 bases). Trimming took 5 bases from V and 0 from J, leaving 12 bases between them. Germline V CDR1 and CDR2: SNHLY, FYNNEI. The CDR3 sequence is 15 residues long. DNA of the CDR3: TGTGCCAGCAGTAAACAGGGGACTAGCACAGATACGCAGTATTTT. The encoded protein is CASSKQGTSTDTQYF.

The J gene is TRBJ2-1, the V gene TRBV11-1; TRBD2 agrees at 10 bases. Germline V gene data show CDR1 as SGHAT and CDR2 as FQDESV (reference sequence). The V gene end was trimmed by 5 bases and the J gene end by 0 bases; junction bases not matched to a gene: 4. This CDR3 is 16 amino acids long. The CDR3 coding sequence is TGTGCCAGCAGCAGGGGACTAGCGATCTCCTACAATGAGCAGTTCTTC. Amino acid sequence: CASSRGLAISYNEQFF.

The chain joins TRBV5-1 to TRBJ2-1, with D unresolved. CDR3 length: 15 amino acids. CDR1 SGHRS and CDR2 YFSETQ come from the germline V gene. Trimming stripped 4 bases from V and 0 bases from J, with 11 bases between. In DNA form, the CDR3 reads TGCGCCAGCAGCGGGTGGAGTGCCTCCTACAATGAGCAGTTCTTC. It is translated as CASSGWSASYNEQFF.

This sequence joins TRBV18 and TRBJ2-7, with D maybe TRBD1 (5 bases). The CDR3 extends over 15 amino acids. The V gene's germline CDR1 is KGHSH and CDR2 LQKENI. The V end lost 3 bases, the J end lost 3 bases, and 15 bases lay between the germline ends. The CDR3 coding sequence is TGTGCCAGCTCACCGGCGGCAGGGAAAGACTACGAGCAGTACTTC. Its translation: CASSPAAGKDYEQYF.

The chain carries TRBV7-9 and TRBJ1-1; D possibly corresponds to TRBD1 (5 bases). The CDR3 has 13 amino acids. CDR1 and CDR2 from the germline V gene are SEHNR and FQNEAQ (reference sequence). The V end lost 5 bases, the J end lost 0 bases, and 7 bases lay between the germline ends. The CDR3 region is CASSRTLNTEAFF. DNA of the CDR3: TGTGCCAGCAGCAGGACACTGAACACTGAAGCTTTCTTT. Supplemented by reference TRBV7-9 and TRBJ1-1, the full variable domain reads DTGVSQNPRHKITKRGQNVTFRCDPISEHNRLYWYRQTLGQGPEFLTYFQNEAQLEKSRLLSDRFSAERPKGSFSTLEIQRTEQGDSAMYLCASSRTLNTEAFFGQGTRLTVV.

V and J are TRBV4-1 and TRBJ1-1; TRBD1 is a possible D gene (6 bases). There are 14 residues in the CDR3. Germline V gives CDR1 MGHRA, CDR2 YSYEKL. V was shortened by 5 bases and J by 3 bases, with 13 bases between the two germline ends. CDR3 in amino acids: CASSGQSGDTEAFF. The CDR3 bases are TGCGCCAGCAGCGGGCAATCAGGGGACACTGAAGCTTTCTTT.

This clone occurred once. The V call is TRBV28, the J call TRBJ2-5; either TRBD1 or TRBD2 may fit D (5 bases each). Germline lookup yields CDR1 MDHEN and CDR2 SYDVKM. V shed 3 bases and J shed 7 bases, with 18 bases lying between them. The CDR3 is 15 amino acids. The CDR3 protein is CASSFQPGPSRTQYF. DNA for the CDR3: TGTGCCAGCAGTTTTCAACCGGGACCCTCAAGGACCCAGTACTTC.

The rearrangement joins TRBV9 to TRBJ2-7; no definite D call. The CDR3 covers 12 residues. Germline V gives CDR1 SGDLS, CDR2 YYNGEE. V dropped 4 bases and J dropped 0 bases, with 5 bases sitting between them. The CDR3 spells CASSTSSYEQYF. The CDR3 DNA follows: TGTGCCAGCAGCACGAGCTCCTACGAGCAGTACTTC.

The chain links TRBV7-8 to TRBJ2-2, with D possibly being TRBD1 or TRBD2 (5 bases each). In germline, CDR1 is SGHVS, CDR2 FQNEAQ. The V end was cut by 3 bases, the J end by 4 bases, with 15 bases between. The CDR3 is 16 amino acids. The CDR3 coding sequence is TGTGCCAGCAGCTTCGGAACTCGGGGACGCACCGGGGAGCTGTTTTTT. Protein: CASSFGTRGRTGELFF.

This clone was recorded only once. The DNA for the CDR3 is TGTGCCTGGAGAAGGAAGGGTTGGGAAAAACTGTTTTTT. Translation: CAWRRKGWEKLFF. The rearrangement links TRBV30 to TRBJ1-4; the D is unclear. Germline V gene data show CDR1 as GTSNPN and CDR2 as SVGIG (reference sequence). V lost 3 bases and J lost 8, with 13 bases in between. CDR3 length: 13 residues.

The chain joins TRBV2 to TRBJ2-7, with 7 bases fitting TRBD2. Losses at the gene ends were 7 bases for V and 0 bases for J; bases not matched to a gene: 3. This CDR3 comprises 13 residues. Looked up from germline, CDR1 is SNHLY and CDR2 is FYNNEI. Here the CDR3 reads CASTRTSSYEQYF. In DNA, the CDR3 is TGTGCCAGCACCCGGACTAGCTCCTACGAGCAGTACTTC.

V usage is TRBV19 and J usage is TRBJ2-2; tentatively, D is TRBD1 (6 bases). V lost 4 bases to trimming and J lost 6 bases, with 9 bases between them. The CDR3 is made up of 13 amino acids. Germline V gene sequence: CDR1 LNHDA, CDR2 SQIVND (reference sequence). CDR3 in amino acids: CASSNHRAGELFF. Written as DNA, the CDR3 is TGTGCCAGTAGTAACCACAGGGCCGGGGAGCTGTTTTTT.

This sequence joins TRBV27 and TRBJ1-1, with 7 bases identical to TRBD1. The junction had 3 bases not matched to a gene; V was cut back by 5 bases and J by 0 bases. The CDR3 loop spans 14 amino acids. Per the germline V gene, CDR1 is MNHEY and CDR2 is SMNVEV (reference sequence). The CDR3 DNA follows: TGTGCCAGCAGTCCGACAGGGATGAACACTGAAGCTTTCTTT. Its protein product is CASSPTGMNTEAFF.

The genes are TRBV9 and TRBJ2-3, with D hard to call. Per the germline V gene, CDR1 is SGDLS and CDR2 is YYNGEE. Between the trimmed V and J ends, which lost 6 bases and 8 bases, there was a span of 19 bases. CDR3 length: 14 residues. The CDR3 sequence: CASTRDELLGTQYF. The CDR3 bases are TGTGCCAGCACGCGTGACGAACTCTTGGGTACGCAGTATTTT. Variable domain in full (rest from reference TRBV9 and TRBJ2-3): DSGVTQTPKHLITATGQRVTLRCSPRSGDLSVYWYQQSLDQGLQFLIQYYNGEERAKGNILERFSAQQFPDLHSELNLSSLELGDSALYFCASTRDELLGTQYFGPGTRLTVL.

The V and J genes are TRBV18 and TRBJ1-4; D remains ambiguous. V was clipped by 0 bases and J by 8 bases, with 10 bases between them. Germline V gene data show CDR1 as KGHSH and CDR2 as LQKENI. The CDR3 covers 14 residues. CDR3 in DNA: TGTGCCAGCTCACCACCCGGAAGGACGGAAAAACTGTTTTTT. It yields the protein CASSPPGRTEKLFF.

Comment on this clone: The DNA is left out, because the CDR3 cannot be placed on it with certainty; the CDR3 is given as TCRdb lists it. The chain employs TRBV5-6 and TRBJ1-5. Germline V gene data show CDR1 as SGHDT and CDR2 as YYEEEE. The CDR3 length is 16 residues, termini included. CDR3 loop: CASSFGQGGGNQPQHF.